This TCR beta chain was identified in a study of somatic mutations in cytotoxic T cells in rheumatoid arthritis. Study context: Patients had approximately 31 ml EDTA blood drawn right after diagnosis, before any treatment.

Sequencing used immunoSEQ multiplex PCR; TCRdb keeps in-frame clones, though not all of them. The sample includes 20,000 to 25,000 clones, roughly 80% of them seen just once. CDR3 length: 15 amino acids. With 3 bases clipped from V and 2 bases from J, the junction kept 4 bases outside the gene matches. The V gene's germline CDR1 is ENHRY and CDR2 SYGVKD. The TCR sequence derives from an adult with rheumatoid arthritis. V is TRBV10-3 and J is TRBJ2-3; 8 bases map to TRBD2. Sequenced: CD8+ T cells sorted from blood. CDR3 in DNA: TGTGCCATCAGTGAACTACTAGCGGCCACAGATACGCAGTATTTT. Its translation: CAISELLAATDTQYF.